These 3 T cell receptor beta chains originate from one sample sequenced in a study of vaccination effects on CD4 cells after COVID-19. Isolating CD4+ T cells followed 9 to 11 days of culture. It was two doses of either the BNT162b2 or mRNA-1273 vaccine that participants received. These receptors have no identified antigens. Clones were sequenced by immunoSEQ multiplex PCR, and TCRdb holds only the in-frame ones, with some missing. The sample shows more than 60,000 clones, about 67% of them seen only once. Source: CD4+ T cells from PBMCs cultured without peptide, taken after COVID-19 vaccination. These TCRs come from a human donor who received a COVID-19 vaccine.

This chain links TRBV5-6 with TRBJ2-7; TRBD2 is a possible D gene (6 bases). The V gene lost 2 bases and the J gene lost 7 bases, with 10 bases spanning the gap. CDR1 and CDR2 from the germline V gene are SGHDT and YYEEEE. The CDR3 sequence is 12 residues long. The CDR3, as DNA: TGTGCCAGCAGCTTCCTGGGGGGTGAGCAGTACGTC. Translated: CASSFLGGEQYV.

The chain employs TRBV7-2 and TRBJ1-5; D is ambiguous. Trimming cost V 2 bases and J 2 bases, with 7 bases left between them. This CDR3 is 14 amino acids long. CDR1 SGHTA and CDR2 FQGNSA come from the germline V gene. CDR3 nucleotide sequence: TGTGCCAGCAGCTTAAGGGTTGGCAATCAGCCCCAGCATTTT. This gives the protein CASSLRVGNQPQHF.

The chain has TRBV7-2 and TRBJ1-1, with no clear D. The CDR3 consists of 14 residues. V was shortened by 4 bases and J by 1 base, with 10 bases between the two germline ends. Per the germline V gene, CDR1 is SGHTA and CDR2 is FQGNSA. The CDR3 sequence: CASSYNGGNTEAFF. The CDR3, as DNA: TGTGCCAGCAGCTACAATGGAGGGAACACTGAAGCTTTCTTT.